A selection of T cell receptor beta chains follows, all from one sample in a study of human T cells and chemical hapten exposure. TCRdb called the RACE reads again in MiXCR, with one record for every CDR3 protein. The data hold tens of thousands of distinct CDR3 sequences, with more than 8.5% observed a single time. Specimen: whole blood, collected in connection with sensitization to the hapten diphenylcyclopropenone (DPC). The receptors were sampled from a woman aged 25 to 39 with alopecia areata. Some clones in this sample may be carry-over from other donors' samples. Each CDR3 is given with its conserved first and last residue. The order of the fields is clone size, J gene, V gene, D gene, CDR3 DNA, CDR3 protein. A D gene is named only where the DNA matches it firmly. Expanded clones are given a class, and other clones once, few, many or no size at all.

many	TRBJ2-1	TRBV15	.	TGTGCCACCAGCAGAGATTCGGTCTCCTACAATGAGCAGTTCTTC	CATSRDSVSYNEQFF
many	TRBJ1-4	TRBV11-2	TRBD1	TGTGCCAGCAGCTCTCGACTCCGGACAGGGAATGAAAAACTGTTTTTT	CASSSRLRTGNEKLFF
many	TRBJ2-1	TRBV14	.	TGTGCCAGCAGCCAAGGGTGGGGGAATGAGCAGTTCTTC	CASSQGWGNEQFF
many	TRBJ2-1	TRBV12-3/TRBV12-4	.	TGTGCCAGCAGTAATACCAATGAGCAGTTCTTC	CASSNTNEQFF
many	TRBJ1-4	TRBV18	.	TGTGCCAGCTCACCATCCGGAGGCAATGAAAAACTGTTTTTT	CASSPSGGNEKLFF
many	TRBJ2-3	TRBV7-4	.	TGTGCCAGCAGCTTAGAAGAGCAATGCGGACAGCTCTTCAGGAGTATTCGCGATACGCAGTATTTT	CASSLEEQCGQLFRSIRDTQYF
many	TRBJ2-5	TRBV20-1	.	TGCAGTGCAAGAGCGTTCCCCCAAGAGACCCAGTACTTC	CSARAFPQETQYF
many	TRBJ1-1	TRBV7-2	.	TGTGCCAGCAGCTTTAACCGGGACCGCAACACTGAAGCTTTCTTT	CASSFNRDRNTEAFF
few	TRBJ2-4	TRBV10-3	.	TGTGCCATCAGTGAGTCGGGAGGTCCCCCAGTCGGAGCCAAAAACATTCAGTACTTC	CAISESGGPPVGAKNIQYF
.	TRBJ2-5	TRBV28	.	TGTGCCAGCAGTTTAGTATCTGGGCAGGAAGAGACCCAGTACTTC	CASSLVSGQEETQYF
.	TRBJ1-6	TRBV7-6	.	TGTGCCAGCAGCTCCTCTCCTCTGGGTTCACCCCTCCACTTT	CASSSSPLGSPLHF
many	TRBJ1-2	TRBV12-3/TRBV12-4	.	TGTGCCAGCAGTTATTCGGAAAAGGATGGCTACACCTTC	CASSYSEKDGYTF
.	TRBJ1-4	TRBV7-2	TRBD1	TGTGCCAGCAGCCCCCTCCCGGGACAGCCTAATGAAAAACTGTTTTTT	CASSPLPGQPNEKLFF
.	TRBJ1-2	TRBV6-6	TRBD1	TGTGCCAGCAGTCAAATAGGACAGGAGGGAGGCTACACCTTC	CASSQIGQEGGYTF
many	TRBJ2-5	TRBV11-2	.	TGTGCCAGCAGCTTAGATCCGGGGACGGAGACCCAGTACTTC	CASSLDPGTETQYF
many	TRBJ1-5	TRBV7-2	.	TGTGCCAGCAGCTTAGTGTCCTCCGGAAATCAGCCCCAGCATTTT	CASSLVSSGNQPQHF